This TCR beta chain is from a study of OX40 agonist ivuxolimab in advanced cancers. Overall study: Dose-escalation patients suffered from hepatocellular carcinoma, melanoma, renal cell or head and neck cancer.

Regarding the study as a whole: Compared with CD4+, CD8+ T cells on average had more expanded clones. Researchers did not establish what antigens the expanded peripheral T cells target.

This table comes from immunoSEQ multiplex PCR, and its TCRdb copy is limited to in-frame clones, with some not included. Of approximately 32,000 clones listed, 84% are singletons. As regards this clone: Its antigen is unknown.

Trimming left V 3 bases short and J 5 bases short, with 10 bases between. Looked up from germline, CDR1 is LNHDA and CDR2 is SQIVND (reference sequence). The CDR3 is 13 residues long. The source of this sequence is an adult with an advanced solid tumor such as melanoma, head and neck, liver or kidney cancer. This chain uses TRBV19 with TRBJ1-2; weak D call: TRBD1 (6 bases). The sequences come from CD4+ or CD8+ T cells sorted from blood, collected in a trial of the OX40 agonist ivuxolimab. Written as DNA, the CDR3 is TGTGCCAGTAGTATTGCCACAGGGTATGGCTACACCTTC. Translating gives CASSIATGYGYTF.